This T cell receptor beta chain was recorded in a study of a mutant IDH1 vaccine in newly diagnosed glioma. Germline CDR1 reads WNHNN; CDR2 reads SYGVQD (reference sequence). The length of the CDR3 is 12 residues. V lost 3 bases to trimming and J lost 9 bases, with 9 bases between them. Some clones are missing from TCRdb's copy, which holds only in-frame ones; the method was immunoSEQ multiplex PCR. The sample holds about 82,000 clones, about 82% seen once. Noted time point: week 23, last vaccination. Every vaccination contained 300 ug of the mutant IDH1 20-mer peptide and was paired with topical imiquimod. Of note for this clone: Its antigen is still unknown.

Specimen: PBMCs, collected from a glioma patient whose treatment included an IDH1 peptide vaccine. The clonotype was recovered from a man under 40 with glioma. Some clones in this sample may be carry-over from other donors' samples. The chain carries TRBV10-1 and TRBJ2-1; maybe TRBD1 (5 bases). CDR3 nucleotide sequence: TGCGCCAGCAGTGACTGGGGCGTTGAGCAGTTCTTC. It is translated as CASSDWGVEQFF.